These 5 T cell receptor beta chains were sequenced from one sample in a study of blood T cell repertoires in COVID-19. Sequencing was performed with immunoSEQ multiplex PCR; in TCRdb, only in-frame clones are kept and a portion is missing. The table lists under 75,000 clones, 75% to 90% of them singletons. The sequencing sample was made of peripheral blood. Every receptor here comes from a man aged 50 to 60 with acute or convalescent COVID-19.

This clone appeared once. CDR3 region: CASSILRGAEQPQHF. The CDR3, as DNA: TGTGCCAGTAGTATACTGCGGGGGGCGGAACAGCCCCAGCATTTT. The chain couples TRBV19 to TRBJ1-5, with a weak D call TRBD1 (6 bases). The CDR3 loop spans 15 amino acids. Germline V gene data show CDR1 as LNHDA and CDR2 as SQIVND (reference sequence). The V end was cut by 2 bases, the J end by 7 bases, with 15 bases between.

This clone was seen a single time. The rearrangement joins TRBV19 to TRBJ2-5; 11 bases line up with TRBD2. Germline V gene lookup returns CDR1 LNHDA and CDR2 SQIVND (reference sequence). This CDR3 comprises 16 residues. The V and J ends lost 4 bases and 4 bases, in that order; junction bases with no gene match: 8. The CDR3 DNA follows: TGTGCCAGTAGTAAAACTAGCGGGAGTGTGCCAGAGACCCAGTACTTC. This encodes CASSKTSGSVPETQYF.

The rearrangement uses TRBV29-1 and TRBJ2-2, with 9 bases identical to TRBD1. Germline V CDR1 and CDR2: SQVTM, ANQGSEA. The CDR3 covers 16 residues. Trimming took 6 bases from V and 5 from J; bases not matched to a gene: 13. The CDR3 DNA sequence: TGCAGCGTCGCCATTTCACCGGGACAGGGAACCGGGGAGCTGTTTTTT. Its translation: CSVAISPGQGTGELFF.

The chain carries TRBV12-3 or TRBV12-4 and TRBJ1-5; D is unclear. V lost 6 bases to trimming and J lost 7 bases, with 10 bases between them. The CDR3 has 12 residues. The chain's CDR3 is CASSRRTQPQHF. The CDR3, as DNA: TGTGCCAGCAGCCGGAGGACCCAGCCCCAGCATTTT.

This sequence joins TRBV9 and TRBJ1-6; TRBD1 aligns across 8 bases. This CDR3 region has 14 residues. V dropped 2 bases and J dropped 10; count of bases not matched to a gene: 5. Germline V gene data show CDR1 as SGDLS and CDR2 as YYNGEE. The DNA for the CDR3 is TGTGCCAGCAGCGTTTTGGACAGGGACTCACCCCTCCACTTT. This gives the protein CASSVLDRDSPLHF.